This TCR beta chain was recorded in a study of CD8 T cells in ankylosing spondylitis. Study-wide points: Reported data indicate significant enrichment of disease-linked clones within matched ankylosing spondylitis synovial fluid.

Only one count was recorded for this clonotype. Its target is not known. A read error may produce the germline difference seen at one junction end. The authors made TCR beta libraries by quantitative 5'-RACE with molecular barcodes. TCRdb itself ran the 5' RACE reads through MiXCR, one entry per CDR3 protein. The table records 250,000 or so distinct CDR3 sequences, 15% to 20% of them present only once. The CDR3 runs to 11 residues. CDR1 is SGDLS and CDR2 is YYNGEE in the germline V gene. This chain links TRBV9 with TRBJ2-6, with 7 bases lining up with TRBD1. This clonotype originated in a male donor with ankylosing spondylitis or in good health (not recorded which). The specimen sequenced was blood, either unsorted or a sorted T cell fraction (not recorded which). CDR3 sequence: CASSDGQESRF. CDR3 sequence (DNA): TGTGCCAGCAGCGACGGACAGGAGTCGAGGTTC.